These 4 T cell receptor beta chains originate from one sample sequenced in a study of blood T cell repertoires in COVID-19. Sequenced by immunoSEQ multiplex PCR; TCRdb stores in-frame clones only, minus some. This sample yields over 200,000 clones, of which approximately 91% are seen a single time; around 0.7% belongs to the top ten. Sequenced material: peripheral blood. These receptors all stem from a human donor in a cohort sampled during active COVID-19.

The chain couples TRBV28 to TRBJ2-7, with D possibly matching TRBD1 (6 bases). Germline V gives CDR1 MDHEN, CDR2 SYDVKM. The V gene lost 3 bases and the J gene lost 2 bases, with 11 bases spanning the gap. The CDR3 length is 14 residues. The CDR3: CASSFIDRPYEQYF. CDR3 in DNA: TGTGCCAGCAGTTTTATCGACAGGCCCTACGAGCAGTACTTC. Full variable domain (remainder filled in from reference TRBV28 and TRBJ2-7): DVKVTQSSRYLVKRTGEKVFLECVQDMDHENMFWYRQDPGLGLRLIYFSYDVKMKEKGDIPEGYSVSREKKERFSLILESASTNQTSMYLCASSFIDRPYEQYFGPGTRLTVT.

V is TRBV30 and J is TRBJ2-7, with TRBD2 matching over 9 bases. V dropped 1 base and J dropped 3; count of bases not matched to a gene: 7. This CDR3 comprises 15 residues. Looked up from germline, CDR1 is GTSNPN and CDR2 is SVGIG (reference sequence). CDR3 in amino acids: CAWSGSGGPNYEQYF. For the CDR3, the DNA is TGTGCCTGGAGTGGTAGCGGGGGCCCGAACTACGAGCAGTACTTC.

The chain is built from TRBV4-1 and TRBJ2-1, with TRBD2 matching over 7 bases. Germline CDR1 is MGHRA and CDR2 is YSYEKL. The CDR3 is 15 residues long. The V segment lost 3 bases and the J segment 5 bases; nucleotides outside the gene matches: 7. CDR3 region: CASSQGRALDNEQFF. DNA of the CDR3: TGCGCCAGCAGCCAGGGGAGGGCCCTGGACAATGAGCAGTTCTTC.

The CDR3 here is CASSLAAQGEQYF. CDR3 DNA: TGTGCCAGCAGCTTAGCGGCTCAGGGCGAGCAGTACTTC. The chain carries TRBV11-1 and TRBJ2-7, with D possibly being TRBD1 (5 bases). V shed 0 bases and J shed 6 bases, with 9 bases lying between them. From germline, CDR1 is SGHAT and CDR2 FQDESV (reference sequence). There are 13 residues in the CDR3.